The clone carrying this TCR beta chain was found a few times. The data derive from a study of blood T cell repertoires in COVID-19. Study overall: PBMCs, B-cell-depleted T cells, or T cells provided the cDNA or gDNA that made up the material.

Germline CDR1 reads KGHDR; CDR2 reads SFDVKD. Losses at the gene ends were 5 bases for V and 1 base for J; bases not matched to a gene: 7. The CDR3 loop spans 17 amino acids. Profiling relied on immunoSEQ multiplex PCR, and the TCRdb table lists in-frame clones only, not all of them. Here the sample spans about 210,000 clones, more than 70% being singletons. The chain combines TRBV24-1 with TRBJ2-3, with 11 bases that match TRBD2. Specimen: peripheral blood. This receptor was identified in a man in his fifties with active or convalescent COVID-19. This CDR3 is CATSGSLAGGGTDTQYF. The CDR3 nucleotides read TGTGCCACCAGTGGCTCCCTAGCGGGAGGAGGCACAGATACGCAGTATTTT.